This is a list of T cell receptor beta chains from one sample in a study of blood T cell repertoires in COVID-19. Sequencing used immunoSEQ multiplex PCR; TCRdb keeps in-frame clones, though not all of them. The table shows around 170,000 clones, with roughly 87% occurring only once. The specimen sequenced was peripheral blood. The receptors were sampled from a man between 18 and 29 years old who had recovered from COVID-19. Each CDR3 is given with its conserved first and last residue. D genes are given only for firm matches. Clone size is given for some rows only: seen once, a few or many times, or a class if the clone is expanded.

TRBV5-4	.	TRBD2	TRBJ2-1	TGTGCCAGCAGCCCCGGGACTAGCGGTCTTAACAATGAGCAGTTCTTC	CASSPGTSGLNNEQFF
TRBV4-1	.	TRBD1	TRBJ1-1	TGCGCCAGCCGGTCGGGACAGGGGGCGCGAAACACTGAAGCTTTCTTT	CASRSGQGARNTEAFF
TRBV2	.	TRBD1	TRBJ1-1	TGTGCCAGCAGTCCGGGACAGGCGAACACTGAAGCTTTCTTT	CASSPGQANTEAFF
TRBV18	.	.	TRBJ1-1	TGTGCCAGCTCACCAAGAACAGGGTCGGACACTGAAGCTTTCTTT	CASSPRTGSDTEAFF
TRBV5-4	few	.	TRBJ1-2	TGTGCCAGCAGCCCAACCGGCTATGGCTACACCTTC	CASSPTGYGYTF
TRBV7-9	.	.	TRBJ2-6	TGTGCCAGCAGCTCCTTCCTAGCGACCCGCTCTGGGGCCAACGTCCTGACTTTC	CASSSFLATRSGANVLTF
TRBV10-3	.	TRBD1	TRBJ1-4	TGTGCCATCAGCACCGGGACAGAGTCTCGCGGGGATGAAAAACTGTTTTTT	CAISTGTESRGDEKLFF
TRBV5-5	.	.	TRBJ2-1	TGTGCCAGCAGCTTGATTGCGAATGAGCAGTTCTTC	CASSLIANEQFF
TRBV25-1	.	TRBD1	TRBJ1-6	TGTGCCAGCAGACCTGACAGGGTGGGGTCACCCCTCCACTTT	CASRPDRVGSPLHF
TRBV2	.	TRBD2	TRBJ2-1	TGTGCCAGCCAACTAGCGGGAGTCTTCAATGAGCAGTTCTTC	CASQLAGVFNEQFF
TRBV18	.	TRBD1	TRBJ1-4	TGTGCCAGCTCACCAGACAGGGGGCATGGTGAAAAACTGTTTTTT	CASSPDRGHGEKLFF
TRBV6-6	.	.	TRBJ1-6	TGTGCCAGCAGTTACTCCATTCCGGAGGGTTCACCCCTCCACTTT	CASSYSIPEGSPLHF
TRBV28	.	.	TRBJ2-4	TGTGCCAGCACCTCGCTAGGGGTAGAGAACATTCAGTACTTC	CASTSLGVENIQYF
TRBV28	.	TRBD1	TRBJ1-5	TGTGCCAGCAGTCCATCCGGGACAGGGGGCCTTAATCAGCCCCAGCATTTT	CASSPSGTGGLNQPQHF
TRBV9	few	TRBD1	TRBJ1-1	TGTGCCAGCAGTCCTCAGGGGGCTGGTGGTACTGAAGCTTTCTTT	CASSPQGAGGTEAFF
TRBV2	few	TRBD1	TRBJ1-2	TGTGCCAGCAGCTCCGGGACAGTCTATGGCTACACCTTC	CASSSGTVYGYTF